This T cell receptor (beta chain) was profiled in a study of blood T cell repertoires in COVID-19 (dated by TCRdb to 2020 to 2021). A note on the overall study: Samples covering the acute and convalescent phases of COVID-19 were provided by collaborators in the United States, Italy and Spain. The prospective study material was composed of cDNA or gDNA derived from T cells, B-cell-depleted T cells, or PBMCs. Subjects who had been exposed to COVID-19, were actively infected with it, or had recovered from it provided the deeply sampled blood TCRbeta repertoires that made up the dataset. The repertoires were released in a freely available public database intended as a resource for research on the immune response to SARS-CoV-2. The samples were drawn from the first 160 participants of the ongoing ImmuneRACE study and from 1,200 or so subjects provided by 6 global collaborators. Nearly every sample came with metadata listing a de-identified subject ID, COVID-19 status, age in years and sex. Where available, HLA class I and class II types were taken from metadata supplied by the sample provider and were not determined by assay-based typing.

In regard to this clone: Its recognized antigen is unknown. No much larger clonotype is one base removed from it; base qualities were not supplied.

TCRbeta CDR3 regions were amplified from genomic DNA by means of the immunoSEQ Assay, a bias-controlled multiplex PCR. The source study handled its data this way. The number of nucleated cells in each sample was estimated from the amplification of reference gene primers within the assay. To quantify the absolute abundance of each unique TCRbeta CDR3 rearrangement, sequence reads were collapsed and filtered. For each sample, productive Simpson clonality was calculated as the square root of Simpson's diversity index over productive rearrangements. Here the immuneACCESS table is served through TCRdb, limited to in-frame sequences with V and J called. Missing clones are a known gap in these copies; in checked studies unresolved V genes cover under half, and the rest lacks a known reason. D and trimming were read from the DNA, whereas the V and J calls and clone size are those reported in that table. Within this sample are tens of thousands of clones, with around 79% of them counted one time only. The ten largest clones capture 15% to 20% of the sample.

Whole blood was collected in K2EDTA tubes by collaborating institutions according to the institutions' own protocols. For TCRbeta analysis, collaborators shipped samples in one of three forms: frozen whole blood, isolated PBMCs, or DNA extracted from either of those sample types. Broader findings and caveats from the paper: The quantity of clinical and demographic metadata differed by source and by participant and was supplied without curation.

Sequenced sample: peripheral blood. This clonotype was obtained from a human donor in a cohort sampled during active COVID-19.

The nucleotide sequence is given as TGCGCCAGCAGCCAAGATAAAGGGGTTTACGAGCAGTACTTC. Translation gives CASSQDKGVYEQYF. Recombination linked TRBV4-1 to TRBJ2-7; the D gene is perhaps TRBD1, on 5 matching bases. CDR1 and CDR2 are read off the germline V gene as MGHRA and YSYEKL. Inclusive of the bounding cysteine and phenylalanine, the CDR3 is 14 residues long. Of the read, only the CDR3 DNA is kept; its 42 bases are in frame from base 1. Trimming at the junction amounts to 0 bases on V and 4 bases on J, and the germline ends lie 10 bases apart.